This T cell receptor beta chain emerged from a study of cytomegalovirus exposure and HLA in healthy donors. Study at large: Among over 350 genotyped donors, around 80% fell in the Caucasian-associated ancestry cluster.

Study-wide results and caveats: Being productive about 87% or about 30% of the time was typical of most TCR beta V segments in an earlier analysis.

Both 60 Vbeta primers and 13 Jbeta primers went into the PCR. Profiling relied on immunoSEQ multiplex PCR, and the TCRdb table lists in-frame clones only, not all of them. The sample includes about 120,000 clones, roughly 80% seen only once; the top ten take 3.5% to 4.5%. Losses at the gene ends were 5 bases for V and 4 bases for J; bases not matched to a gene: 6. Germline V CDR1 and CDR2: SGHTA, FQGNSA. The CDR3 is made up of 14 amino acids. A note on this clone: The antigen is not known.

The source is a man between 18 and 29 years old in good health and CMV-seropositive. The chain couples TRBV7-2 to TRBJ2-3, with 7 bases matching TRBD1. The source material was PBMCs. DNA of the CDR3: TGTGCCAGCAGCCCTTTTCAGGGGGCAGATACGCAGTATTTT. It codes for CASSPFQGADTQYF.